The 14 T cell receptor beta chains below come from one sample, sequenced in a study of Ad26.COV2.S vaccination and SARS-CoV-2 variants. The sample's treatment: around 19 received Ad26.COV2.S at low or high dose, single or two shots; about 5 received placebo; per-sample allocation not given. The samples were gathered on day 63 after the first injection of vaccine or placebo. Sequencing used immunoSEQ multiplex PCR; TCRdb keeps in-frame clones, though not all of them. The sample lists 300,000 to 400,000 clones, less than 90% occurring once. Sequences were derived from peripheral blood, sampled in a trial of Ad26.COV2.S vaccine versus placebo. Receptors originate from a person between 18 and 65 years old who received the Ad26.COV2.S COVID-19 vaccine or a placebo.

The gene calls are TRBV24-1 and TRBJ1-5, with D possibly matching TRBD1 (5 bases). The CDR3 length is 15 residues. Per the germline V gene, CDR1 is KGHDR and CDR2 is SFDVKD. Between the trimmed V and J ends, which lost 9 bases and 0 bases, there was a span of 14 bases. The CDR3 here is CATPIRGYSNQPQHF. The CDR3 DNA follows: TGTGCCACCCCTATCCGGGGGTATAGCAATCAGCCCCAGCATTTT.

This CDR3 reads CASSLRLAGPPTTDTQYF. CDR3 sequence (DNA): TGTGCCAGCAGCCTGAGACTAGCGGGCCCCCCCACCACAGATACGCAGTATTTT. This chain connects TRBV7-8 to TRBJ2-3; 10 positions match TRBD2. CDR1 and CDR2 from the germline V gene are SGHVS and FQNEAQ. The V and J ends lost 5 bases and 2 bases, in that order; junction bases with no gene match: 13. The CDR3 has 18 residues.

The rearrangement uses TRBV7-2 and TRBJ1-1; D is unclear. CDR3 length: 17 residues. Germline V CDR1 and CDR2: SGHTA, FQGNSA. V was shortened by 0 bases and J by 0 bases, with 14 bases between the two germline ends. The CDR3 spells CASSLAFRSSVNTEAFF. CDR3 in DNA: TGTGCCAGCAGCTTAGCTTTTCGGAGTTCTGTGAACACTGAAGCTTTCTTT.

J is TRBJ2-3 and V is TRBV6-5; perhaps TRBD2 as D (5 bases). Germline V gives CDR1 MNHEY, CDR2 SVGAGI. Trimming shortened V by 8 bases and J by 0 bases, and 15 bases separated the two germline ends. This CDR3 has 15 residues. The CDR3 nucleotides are TGTGCCAGCGGAGGCTGGCCTATTAGCACAGATACGCAGTATTTT. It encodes CASGGWPISTDTQYF.

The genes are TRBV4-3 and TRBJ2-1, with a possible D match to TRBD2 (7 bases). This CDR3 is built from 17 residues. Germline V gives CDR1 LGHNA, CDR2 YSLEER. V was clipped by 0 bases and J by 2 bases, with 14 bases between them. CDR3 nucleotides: TGCGCCAGCAGCCAAGATATGGCGGGGGCAGCCTACAATGAGCAGTTCTTC. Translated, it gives CASSQDMAGAAYNEQFF.

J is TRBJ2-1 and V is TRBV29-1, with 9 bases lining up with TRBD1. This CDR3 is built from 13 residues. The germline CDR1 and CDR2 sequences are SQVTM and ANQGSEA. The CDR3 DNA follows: TGCGGGGGGACAGGGTACTCCTACAATGAGCAGTTCTTC. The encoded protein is CGGTGYSYNEQFF.

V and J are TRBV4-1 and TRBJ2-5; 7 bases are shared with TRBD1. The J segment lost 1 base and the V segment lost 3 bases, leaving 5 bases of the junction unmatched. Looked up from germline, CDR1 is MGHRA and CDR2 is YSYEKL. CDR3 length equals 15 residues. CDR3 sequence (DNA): TGCGCCAGCAGCCAGCCACGGGACAGCCAAGAGACCCAGTACTTC. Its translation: CASSQPRDSQETQYF.

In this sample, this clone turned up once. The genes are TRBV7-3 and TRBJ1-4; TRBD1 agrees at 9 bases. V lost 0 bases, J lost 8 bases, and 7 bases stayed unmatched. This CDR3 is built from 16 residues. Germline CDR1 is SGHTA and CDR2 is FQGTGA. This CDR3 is CASSLTGGQGNEKLFF. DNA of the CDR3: TGTGCCAGCAGCTTAACAGGCGGACAGGGGAACGAAAAACTGTTTTTT.

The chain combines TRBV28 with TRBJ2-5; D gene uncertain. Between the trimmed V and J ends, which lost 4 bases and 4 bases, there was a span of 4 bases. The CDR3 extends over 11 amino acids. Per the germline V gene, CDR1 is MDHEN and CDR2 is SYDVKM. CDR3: CASSWSETQYF. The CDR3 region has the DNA TGTGCCAGCAGTTGGTCAGAGACCCAGTACTTC.

The CDR3 region is CASSLVGRGYNEQFF. The CDR3 DNA reads as TGTGCCAGCAGCTTGGTGGGTCGTGGGTACAATGAGCAGTTCTTC. V and J are TRBV5-4 and TRBJ2-1; no definite D call. Germline V gene sequence: CDR1 SGHNT, CDR2 YYREEE (reference sequence). Trimming removed 0 bases at V and 4 bases at J, with 11 bases between. The CDR3 consists of 15 residues. The full variable domain, with the rest looked up from reference TRBV5-4 and TRBJ2-1, is ETGVTQSPTHLIKTRGQQVTLRCSSQSGHNTVSWYQQALGQGPQFIFQYYREEENGRGNFPPRFSGLQFPNYSSELNVNALELDDSALYLCASSLVGRGYNEQFFGPGTRLTVL.

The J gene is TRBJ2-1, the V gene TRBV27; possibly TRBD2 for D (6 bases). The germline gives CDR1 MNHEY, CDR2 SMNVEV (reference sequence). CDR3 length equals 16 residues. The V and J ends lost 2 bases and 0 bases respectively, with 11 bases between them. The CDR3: CASSLMLASSYNEQFF. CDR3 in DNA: TGTGCCAGCAGTTTAATGCTAGCGAGCTCCTACAATGAGCAGTTCTTC.

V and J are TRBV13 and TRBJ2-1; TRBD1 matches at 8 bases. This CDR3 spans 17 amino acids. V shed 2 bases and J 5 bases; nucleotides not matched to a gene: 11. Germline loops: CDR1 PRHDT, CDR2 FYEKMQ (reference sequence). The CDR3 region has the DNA TGTGCCAGCAGCTTAAACCAGGGGGCACTACGGAACAATGAGCAGTTCTTC. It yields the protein CASSLNQGALRNNEQFF.

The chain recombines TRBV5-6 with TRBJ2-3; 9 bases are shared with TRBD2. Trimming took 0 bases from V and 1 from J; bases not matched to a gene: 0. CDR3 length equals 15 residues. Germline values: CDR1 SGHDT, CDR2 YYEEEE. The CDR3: CASSLASGGTDTQYF. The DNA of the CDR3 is TGTGCCAGCAGCTTGGCTAGCGGGGGCACAGATACGCAGTATTTT.

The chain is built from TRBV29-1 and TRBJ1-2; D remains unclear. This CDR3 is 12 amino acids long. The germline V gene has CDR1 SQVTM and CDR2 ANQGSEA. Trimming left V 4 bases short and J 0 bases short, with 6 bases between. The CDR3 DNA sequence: TGCAGCGTTGCGACAACTAACTATGGCTACACCTTC. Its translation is CSVATTNYGYTF.